This T cell receptor beta chain derives from a study of blood T cell repertoires in COVID-19. Ages ranged from about 18 to 100 years, with residence in about 24 US areas. Sequenced by immunoSEQ multiplex PCR; TCRdb stores in-frame clones only, minus some. The sample carries around 300,000 clones, roughly nine tenths recorded once. This receptor was obtained from a woman aged 60-75 years who had recovered from COVID-19. The specimen sequenced was PBMCs or T cells enriched from blood (not recorded which).

CDR3 sequence (DNA): TGTGCCAGCACCGCGACCAATGAGGGCGGGGAGCTGTTTTTT. Protein: CASTATNEGGELFF. This rearrangement joins TRBV3-1 (or the pseudogene TRBV3-2) to TRBJ2-2; possibly TRBD2 for D (5 bases). The CDR3 runs to 14 residues. The V gene's germline CDR1 is LGHDT and CDR2 YNNKEL (reference sequence). V was pared by 7 bases and J by 7 bases, with 16 bases between.